Following are 21 T cell receptor beta chains from one sample sequenced in a study of human T cells and chemical hapten exposure. As to time point: patch test 1, 2 weeks after DPC sensitization. Described treatment: therapeutic diphenylcyclopropenone sensitization with weekly scalp DPC. TCRdb independently ran MiXCR on the RACE reads; one entry per CDR3 protein. The sample has around 120,000 distinct CDR3 sequences; approximately 11% are singletons. The sequencing used whole blood, collected in connection with sensitization to the hapten diphenylcyclopropenone (DPC). Receptor source: a woman aged 40 to 49 with alopecia areata. Some clones in this sample may be carry-over from other donors' samples.

In its sample, this clonotype was seen a few times. The V gene is TRBV20-1, the J gene TRBJ1-2; D is uncertain. This CDR3 comprises 11 residues. Germline V gives CDR1 DFQATT, CDR2 SNEGSKA (reference sequence). V gave up 5 bases and J gave up 8 bases, with 12 bases separating them. The CDR3 reads CSAPLAPGYTF. CDR3 bases: TGCAGTGCTCCCCTGGCCCCGGGCTACACCTTC.

Ten or more counts support this clonotype. CDR3: CASTLNPMNTEAFF. DNA for the CDR3: TGTGCCAGCACCCTGAACCCCATGAACACTGAAGCTTTCTTT. The chain couples TRBV7-9 to TRBJ1-1; no definite D call. The V end was cut by 7 bases, the J end by 0 bases, with 12 bases between. The CDR3 has 14 residues. CDR1 SEHNR and CDR2 FQNEAQ come from the germline V gene (reference sequence).

The sample holds many counts of this clonotype. The chain combines TRBV18 with TRBJ1-1, with TRBD1 identical over 7 bases. This CDR3 is built from 16 residues. V gave up 1 base and J gave up 0 bases; unmatched junction bases: 5. The germline gives CDR1 KGHSH, CDR2 LQKENI. This CDR3 is CASSPREGALNTEAFF. Written as DNA, the CDR3 is TGTGCCAGCTCACCACGCGAGGGGGCCTTGAACACTGAAGCTTTCTTT.

This chain joins TRBV6-2 or TRBV6-3 and TRBJ1-5; D call uncertain. Germline CDR1 is MNHEY and CDR2 is SVGEGT. The CDR3 is 18 amino acids. V was cut by 0 bases and J by 0 bases, with 15 bases left in between. The CDR3, as DNA: TGTGCCAGCAGTTACTCGAGCAGGAGGCAATATAGCAATCAGCCCCAGCATTTT. This gives the protein CASSYSSRRQYSNQPQHF.

This clonotype was seen only a few times. V usage is TRBV5-6 and J usage is TRBJ2-7, with D possibly matching TRBD2 (6 bases). From germline, CDR1 is SGHDT and CDR2 YYEEEE. The CDR3 totals 14 residues. Trimming removed 4 bases from V and 0 bases from J, with 11 bases in between. Written as DNA, the CDR3 is TGTGCCAGCAGCGCATGGGACTCCTCCTACGAGCAGTACTTC. Its translation: CASSAWDSSYEQYF.

This clonotype was seen only a few times. The chain carries TRBV12-3 or TRBV12-4 and TRBJ1-6; 8 positions agree with TRBD1. This CDR3 region has 15 residues. Trimming removed 5 bases from V and 7 bases from J; junction bases left unmatched: 7. CDR3 protein: CASSRRTGRNSPLHF. The CDR3 nucleotides are TGTGCCAGCAGTCGGCGGACAGGGAGGAATTCACCCCTCCACTTT.

This CDR3 reads CASTTGWTSNTEAFF. CDR3 nucleotides: TGTGCCAGCACAACCGGATGGACAAGCAACACTGAAGCTTTCTTT. This chain joins TRBV12-3 or TRBV12-4 and TRBJ1-1, with D tentatively TRBD1 (5 bases). The V end lost 7 bases, the J end lost 2 bases, and 17 bases lay between the germline ends. The CDR3 sequence is 15 residues long.

This clonotype appeared a few times. This chain connects TRBV5-1 to TRBJ1-6; D remains ambiguous. This CDR3 is built from 15 residues. Looked up from germline, CDR1 is SGHRS and CDR2 is YFSETQ. V lost 4 bases to trimming and J lost 7 bases, with 15 bases between them. This CDR3 reads CASSLIGQDNSPLHF. CDR3 in DNA: TGCGCCAGCAGCCTGATCGGGCAGGACAATTCACCCCTCCACTTT.

This rearrangement joins TRBV7-2 to TRBJ2-7, with D unresolved. There are 14 residues in the CDR3. Germline assignment: CDR1 SGHTA and CDR2 FQGNSA. Deletions cut 0 bases from V and 7 bases from J, with 13 bases between. The CDR3 DNA reads as TGTGCCAGCAGCTTAGCGCATCAGAACGGTGAGCAGTACTTC. This gives the protein CASSLAHQNGEQYF.

The chain uses TRBV7-9 and TRBJ2-3; 14 positions match TRBD2. Germline CDR1 and CDR2: SEHNR and FQNEAQ (reference sequence). The CDR3 is 16 residues long. The ends lost 5 bases at V and 4 bases at J; junction bases unmatched: 5. The CDR3 spells CASSTGLAGVSDTQYF. As DNA, the CDR3 is TGTGCCAGCAGCACGGGACTAGCGGGAGTTTCAGATACGCAGTATTTT.

This clonotype was picked up a small number of times. V is TRBV7-2 and J is TRBJ1-5, with unresolved D. V was shortened by 8 bases and J by 4 bases, with 12 bases between the two germline ends. Germline V gene data show CDR1 as SGHTA and CDR2 as FQGNSA. The CDR3 loop spans 13 amino acids. The CDR3 sequence is CASCAELNQPQHF. CDR3 DNA: TGTGCCAGCTGTGCAGAGTTAAATCAGCCCCAGCATTTT.

Many counts were recorded for this clonotype. V and J are TRBV18 and TRBJ2-6; TRBD1 is a possible D gene (5 bases). V dropped 6 bases and J dropped 2 bases, with 14 bases sitting between them. The CDR3 totals 16 residues. The germline gives CDR1 KGHSH, CDR2 LQKENI. The CDR3 DNA sequence: TGTGCCAGCTCCTCCTTGGGCAGGGCTGGGGCCAACGTCCTGACTTTC. This codes for CASSSLGRAGANVLTF.

V usage is TRBV20-1 and J usage is TRBJ2-2; 7 bases line up with TRBD2. The CDR3 is 15 amino acids. CDR1 DFQATT and CDR2 SNEGSKA come from the germline V gene (reference sequence). Losses at the gene ends were 1 base for V and 2 bases for J; bases not matched to a gene: 4. CDR3 nucleotide sequence: TGCAGTGCTAGAGCGGCGGGAGTTAACACCGGGGAGCTGTTTTTT. Protein: CSARAAGVNTGELFF.

In its sample, this clonotype was seen many times. The chain links TRBV9 to TRBJ2-1; TRBD1 or TRBD2 may be the D gene (5 bases each). CDR3 size: 16 residues. Germline CDR1 SGDLS, CDR2 YYNGEE. Deletions cut 6 bases from V and 0 bases from J, with 16 bases between. The DNA for the CDR3 is TGTGCCAGCACAAGAAATTCAGGGAGCTCCTACAATGAGCAGTTCTTC. It translates to CASTRNSGSSYNEQFF.

This sequence joins TRBV20-1 and TRBJ2-7; TRBD1 aligns across 9 bases. The CDR3 sequence is 13 residues long. In germline, CDR1 is DFQATT, CDR2 SNEGSKA (reference sequence). Trimming removed 5 bases from V and 6 bases from J; junction bases left unmatched: 8. The CDR3 sequence: CSADWDRDSEQYF. The CDR3 DNA reads TGCAGTGCTGATTGGGACAGGGATTCCGAGCAGTACTTC.

Only a few counts were recorded for this clonotype. The genes are TRBV6-2 or TRBV6-3 and TRBJ2-1; 8 bases match TRBD2. Germline V CDR1 and CDR2: MNHEY, SVGEGT. The junction had 6 bases not matched to a gene; V was cut back by 6 bases and J by 2 bases. The CDR3 consists of 15 residues. CDR3 amino acids: CASSRGGQAYNEQFF. The CDR3 DNA is TGTGCCAGCAGCCGCGGGGGGCAGGCCTACAATGAGCAGTTCTTC.

This clonotype was observed at least ten times. CDR3 loop: CSVRQGSRTEAFF. In DNA form, the CDR3 reads TGCAGCGTCCGACAGGGGTCGAGAACTGAAGCTTTCTTT. The chain couples TRBV29-1 to TRBJ1-1, with 8 bases matching TRBD1. With V trimmed by 6 bases and J by 5 bases, 8 bases remained unmatched. Germline V gene lookup returns CDR1 SQVTM and CDR2 ANQGSEA. CDR3 length: 13 residues.

This clonotype has a handful of counts. The chain uses TRBV27 and TRBJ2-3; D call uncertain. The CDR3 extends over 13 amino acids. Trimming removed 5 bases at V and 4 bases at J, with 10 bases between. Germline V gene lookup returns CDR1 MNHEY and CDR2 SMNVEV (reference sequence). CDR3 in DNA: TGTGCCAGCAGTCTCGCGTCGGCAGATACGCAGTATTTT. Encoded protein: CASSLASADTQYF.

This clonotype was seen many times. The chain is built from TRBV20-1 and TRBJ2-3; D not resolved. Deletions cut 5 bases from V and 2 bases from J, with 17 bases between. Germline values: CDR1 DFQATT, CDR2 SNEGSKA (reference sequence). The CDR3 contains 15 residues. CDR3 sequence (DNA): TGCAGTGCTTCGATACGGACCAGCCTCACAGATACGCAGTATTTT. Translated: CSASIRTSLTDTQYF.

This clonotype has a count of ten or more. The chain uses TRBV11-2 and TRBJ2-2, with D unresolved. The CDR3 has 12 residues. Between the trimmed V and J ends, which lost 5 bases and 3 bases, there was a span of 4 bases. Germline V gene data show CDR1 as SGHAT and CDR2 as FQNNGV. CDR3 residues: CASSPDTGELFF. CDR3 sequence (DNA): TGTGCCAGCAGCCCTGACACCGGGGAGCTGTTTTTT. Variable domain in full (rest from reference TRBV11-2 and TRBJ2-2): EAGVAQSPRYKIIEKRQSVAFWCNPISGHATLYWYQQILGQGPKLLIQFQNNGVVDDSQLPKDRFSAERLKGVDSTLKIQPAKLEDSAVYLCASSPDTGELFFGEGSRLTVL.

The CDR3 loop is CASRSSLYEQYF. CDR3 in DNA: TGTGCCAGCCGGTCAAGCCTGTACGAGCAGTACTTC. The chain employs TRBV6-6 and TRBJ2-7, with D uncertain. Looked up from germline, CDR1 is MNHNY and CDR2 is SVGAGI (reference sequence). This CDR3 has 12 residues. The V gene lost 8 bases and the J gene lost 4 bases, with 12 bases spanning the gap.